A single sample is the source of the 14 T cell receptor beta chains below, sequenced in a study of graft-versus-host responses after intestinal transplantation. This table comes from immunoSEQ multiplex PCR, and its TCRdb copy is limited to in-frame clones, with some not included. The sample carries over 45,000 clones, about 90% recorded once. The sample consisted of PBMCs, taken 26 days after transplant. All receptors come from a human patient who received an intestinal transplant, so some T cells may come from the graft donor.

The chain combines TRBV6-5 with TRBJ2-3; D gene ambiguous. Trimming pared 0 bases from V and 2 bases from J, leaving 9 bases between. Germline V gene data show CDR1 as MNHEY and CDR2 as SVGAGI. The CDR3 runs 15 residues. In DNA form, the CDR3 reads TGTGCCAGCAGTTACTCGGAGACCACCACAGATACGCAGTATTTT. It is translated as CASSYSETTTDTQYF.

The V gene is TRBV7-2, the J gene TRBJ2-3; D is unclear. The length of the CDR3 is 14 residues. Germline V gives CDR1 SGHTA, CDR2 FQGNSA. Trimming cost V 1 base and J 4 bases, with 9 bases left between them. The CDR3 protein is CASSLGLSADTQYF. Written as DNA, the CDR3 is TGTGCCAGCAGCTTAGGGCTGTCCGCAGATACGCAGTATTTT.

This rearrangement joins TRBV5-6 to TRBJ2-3; 7 bases line up with TRBD1. Germline loops: CDR1 SGHDT, CDR2 YYEEEE. This CDR3 is built from 16 residues. Trimming at V came to 2 bases and at J to 2 bases, leaving 8 bases not matched to a gene. The CDR3 sequence: CASSLSGTGDTDTQYF. CDR3 nucleotides: TGTGCCAGCAGCTTAAGTGGAACAGGGGACACAGATACGCAGTATTTT.

The chain combines TRBV28 with TRBJ2-7; TRBD1 matches at 8 bases. CDR1 and CDR2 (germline): MDHEN, SYDVKM. CDR3 length equals 14 residues. The V segment lost 5 bases and the J segment 3 bases; nucleotides outside the gene matches: 6. The chain's CDR3 is CASSQPGTGYEQYV. Here the CDR3 DNA reads TGTGCCAGCAGTCAACCCGGGACAGGCTACGAGCAGTACGTC.

The chain links TRBV6-1 to TRBJ2-1; TRBD2 is a possible D gene (5 bases). V was trimmed by 7 bases and J by 0 bases, leaving 7 bases between them. CDR1 and CDR2 from the germline V gene are MNHNS and SASEGT. This CDR3 region has 13 residues. The CDR3 nucleotides are TGTGCCAGCACCGGGAACTCCTACAATGAGCAGTTCTTC. Amino acids: CASTGNSYNEQFF.

The chain couples TRBV7-8 to TRBJ2-5, with D maybe TRBD1 (5 bases). V was pared by 0 bases and J by 7 bases, with 24 bases between. In germline, CDR1 is SGHVS, CDR2 FQNEAQ. This CDR3 comprises 18 residues. The CDR3 DNA reads as TGTGCCAGCAGCTTAGCTAATCTCTGGGGAACAGCCCAGGGGACCCAGTACTTC. It yields the protein CASSLANLWGTAQGTQYF.

This chain joins TRBV27 and TRBJ1-1; TRBD1 matches 9 bases. Trimming cost V 7 bases and J 1 base; bases outside gene matches: 19. The germline V gene encodes CDR1 MNHEY and CDR2 SMNVEV (reference sequence). This CDR3 has 19 residues. The CDR3 bases are TGTGCCAGCACCCGTTTAGGGATTGGACAGGGGATGGGGAACACTGAAGCTTTCTTT. It codes for CASTRLGIGQGMGNTEAFF.

V gene TRBV7-6 combines with J gene TRBJ2-2; 7 nucleotides line up with TRBD2. Trimming at V came to 8 bases and at J to 4 bases, leaving 10 bases not matched to a gene. This CDR3 region has 15 residues. The germline gives CDR1 SGHVS, CDR2 FNYEAQ. The CDR3 region has the DNA TGTGCCAGCTCCTGGGGGGGGAGAGGCACCGGGGAGCTGTTTTTT. Translating it yields CASSWGGRGTGELFF. The full variable domain, its missing parts supplied by reference TRBV7-6 and TRBJ2-2, is GAGVSQSPRYKVTKRGQDVALRCDPISGHVSLYWYRQALGQGPEFLTYFNYEAQQDKSGLPNDRFSAERPEGSISTLTIQRTEQRDSAMYRCASSWGGRGTGELFFGEGSRLTVL.

V gene TRBV6-1 combines with J gene TRBJ2-5; tentatively, D is TRBD2 (5 bases). Germline CDR1 is MNHNS and CDR2 is SASEGT. The CDR3 has 14 residues. Deletions cut 2 bases from V and 2 bases from J, with 9 bases between. In DNA, the CDR3 is TGTGCCAGCAGTGAATTTCGGGAACAAGAGACCCAGTACTTC. Its protein is CASSEFREQETQYF.

The chain employs TRBV28 and TRBJ1-2; D is unclear. The germline V gene has CDR1 MDHEN and CDR2 SYDVKM. The CDR3 covers 15 residues. V was clipped by 1 base and J by 8 bases, with 17 bases between them. This CDR3 reads CASSLLVSPRGGYTF. In DNA form, the CDR3 reads TGTGCCAGCAGTTTATTGGTCAGCCCCCGAGGAGGCTACACCTTC.

The genes are TRBV10-1 and TRBJ2-5; D is ambiguous. V lost 2 bases to trimming and J lost 1 base, with 5 bases between them. This CDR3 contains 13 residues. Germline-derived CDR1 and CDR2 are WNHNN and SYGVQD (reference sequence). The chain's CDR3 is CASSEGFQETQYF. CDR3 nucleotide sequence: TGCGCCAGCAGTGAGGGCTTCCAAGAGACCCAGTACTTC.

The rearrangement uses TRBV28 and TRBJ1-1; 8 bases map to TRBD1. Losses at the gene ends were 2 bases for V and 3 bases for J; bases not matched to a gene: 8. The germline V gene has CDR1 MDHEN and CDR2 SYDVKM. The CDR3 has 16 amino acids. DNA of the CDR3: TGTGCCAGCAGTTTACTGGACAGGGAGGTTTACACTGAAGCTTTCTTT. Translated, it gives CASSLLDREVYTEAFF.

This clone was found once. This CDR3 reads CASSQATSGHEQFF. In DNA, the CDR3 is TGCGCCAGCAGCCAAGCCACTAGCGGGCATGAGCAGTTCTTC. This chain joins TRBV4-3 and TRBJ2-1; 9 bases are a match to TRBD2. Germline CDR1 is LGHNA and CDR2 is YSLEER. This CDR3 region has 14 residues. V shed 1 base and J 8 bases; nucleotides not matched to a gene: 3.

The V gene is TRBV2, the J gene TRBJ2-5, with TRBD1 matching over 8 bases. This CDR3 has 14 amino acids. The ends lost 3 bases at V and 6 bases at J; junction bases unmatched: 6. The germline V gene encodes CDR1 SNHLY and CDR2 FYNNEI. CDR3 nucleotides: TGTGCCAGCAGTGAGGACAGGGAGGTAAAGACCCAGTACTTC. It specifies CASSEDREVKTQYF.